A selection of T cell receptor beta chains follows, all from one sample in a study of CD8 T cells in ankylosing spondylitis. TCRdb ran MiXCR on the 5' RACE reads and lists one entry per CDR3 protein. The sample has about 35,000 distinct CDR3 sequences; about 9.4% are singletons. Specimen: blood, either unsorted or a sorted T cell fraction (not recorded which). These receptors were obtained from a male donor with ankylosing spondylitis or in good health (not recorded which). CDR3s include the opening cysteine and the closing phenylalanine or tryptophan. The D gene is left open where the match is weak. Size tells how often a clone was seen (once, few, many) or the class of an expanded clone, and some rows leave it out.

clone size	V gene	CDR3 length	J gene	D gene	CDR3 DNA	CDR3 protein
many	TRBV5-1	15	TRBJ1-1	NA	TGCGCCAGCAGCTTAGGTGGGGTCGGGAACACTGAAGCTTTCTTT	CASSLGGVGNTEAFF
many	TRBV6-1	15	TRBJ1-4	NA	TGTGCCAGCAGTCCGGCGGGGGGCGTTGAGGAAAAACTGTTTTTT	CASSPAGGVEEKLFF
many	TRBV4-1	15	TRBJ2-2	TRBD1	TGCGCCAGCAGCCGTCCGGACAGGGAAACCGGGGAGCTGTTTTTT	CASSRPDRETGELFF
many	TRBV3-1	19	TRBJ2-6	TRBD1	TGTGCCAGCAGCCAAGATAAAGACAGGGGCGGCTCTGGGGCCAACGTCCTGACTTTC	CASSQDKDRGGSGANVLTF
many	TRBV6-1	10	TRBJ2-1	NA	TGTGCCAGCAGTGACTATGAGCAGTTCTTC	CASSDYEQFF
many	TRBV18	13	TRBJ2-5	NA	TGTGCCAGCTCACGGACAGCCCAAGAGACCCAGTACTTC	CASSRTAQETQYF
few	TRBV4-1	17	TRBJ2-1	TRBD2	TGCGCCAGCAGCTCGACCCCGGGACTAGAGGCTTACAATGAGCAGTTCTTC	CASSSTPGLEAYNEQFF
many	TRBV6-2/TRBV6-3	16	TRBJ2-7	TRBD1	TGTGCCAGCAGTTACTCGGGAGGGACAGGGGTCGGCGAGCAGTACTTC	CASSYSGGTGVGEQYF
many	TRBV10-3	12	TRBJ2-1	NA	TGTGCCATCAGCCTTAGAGACAATGAGCAGTTCTTC	CAISLRDNEQFF
many	TRBV5-5	15	TRBJ2-3	TRBD1	TGTGCCAGCAACCCGAGACAGGGTCCAGCAGATACGCAGTATTTT	CASNPRQGPADTQYF
many	TRBV29-1	12	TRBJ1-1	NA	TGCAGTAGTAAGAGAGGGATCACTGAAGCTTTCTTT	CSSKRGITEAFF
NA	TRBV9	14	TRBJ2-1	NA	TGTGCCAGCAGCGTAGAGGTGGACTACAATGAGCAGTTCTTC	CASSVEVDYNEQFF
NA	TRBV27	14	TRBJ1-1	NA	TGTGCCAGCGTCGCCAGTACCTTGAACACTGAAGCTTTCTTT	CASVASTLNTEAFF
many	TRBV20-1	19	TRBJ2-5	TRBD2	TGCAGTGCTAATCAGTGGGTGGCTAGCGGGAGGGCCGAGTCGGAGACCCAGTACTTC	CSANQWVASGRAESETQYF
many	TRBV11-2	18	TRBJ2-3	TRBD2	TGTGCCAGCAGCTTAGAGGGACTAGCGGGAGGGGCCACAGATACGCAGTATTTT	CASSLEGLAGGATDTQYF
many	TRBV12-3/TRBV12-4	13	TRBJ2-4	NA	TGTGCCAGCAGTTTAGGGACGGGGGAATTTCAGTACTTC	CASSLGTGEFQYF
many	TRBV19	12	TRBJ2-5	NA	TGTGCCAGTAGTTACAGGGAAGAGACCCAGTACTTC	CASSYREETQYF
large	TRBV18	13	TRBJ2-7	NA	TGTGCCAGCTCACCGTTCAGGGGATGGGAGCAGTACTTC	CASSPFRGWEQYF
many	TRBV20-1	16	TRBJ2-5	NA	TGCAGTGCTAGAGGGTATACGGGGGTTCTCCAAGAGACCCAGTACTTC	CSARGYTGVLQETQYF
many	TRBV20-1	15	TRBJ1-1	NA	TGCAGTGCTAGAGATGGTTTTTACGGGAACACTGAAGCTTTCTTT	CSARDGFYGNTEAFF
NA	TRBV4-1	15	TRBJ2-5	TRBD2	TGCGCCAGCAGCCGCCTAGCGGGCACCCAAGAGACCCAGTACTTC	CASSRLAGTQETQYF
NA	TRBV20-1	14	TRBJ2-5	NA	TGCAGTGGTCGAGACAGGAGCGTATGGGAGACCCAGTACTTC	CSGRDRSVWETQYF
many	TRBV5-1	15	TRBJ1-1	NA	TGCGCCAGCAGCCTACAGACAGAGATGAACACTGAAGCTTTCTTT	CASSLQTEMNTEAFF
many	TRBV4-1	18	TRBJ2-1	NA	TGCGCCAGCAGCCCCCAAATCCACGTAGCGGAGGGCTACAATGAGCAGTTCTTC	CASSPQIHVAEGYNEQFF
many	TRBV12-3/TRBV12-4	17	TRBJ2-1	NA	TGTGCCAGCAGTTTTGACAGCGGGCCTTCCTCCTACAATGAGCAGTTCTTC	CASSFDSGPSSYNEQFF
many	TRBV7-8	12	TRBJ2-7	NA	TGTGCCAGCAGCCCAGATGTACAAGGGCAGTACTTC	CASSPDVQGQYF
many	TRBV5-4	15	TRBJ2-3	NA	TGTGCCAGCGCAACCGGGTTACCGAGCACAGATACGCAGTATTTT	CASATGLPSTDTQYF
few	TRBV20-1	13	TRBJ2-7	TRBD2	TGCAGTGCGAAACTAGCGGGAGTCTACGAGCAGTACTTC	CSAKLAGVYEQYF
many	TRBV10-3	15	TRBJ2-5	NA	TGTGCCATCAGTGAGACACAGGTTAACCAAGAGACCCAGTACTTC	CAISETQVNQETQYF
NA	TRBV6-1	15	TRBJ2-7	TRBD2	TGTGCCAGCAGTCGGGAACCGGGACTAGCCTACGAGCAGTACTTC	CASSREPGLAYEQYF
many	TRBV19	14	TRBJ2-7	NA	TGTGCCAGTAAGCGACAGGGAGGGTCCTACGAGCAGTACTTC	CASKRQGGSYEQYF
many	TRBV10-3	15	TRBJ2-5	TRBD2	TGTGCCATCAGTGCAACTAGCGGGAGACGGGAGACCCAGTACTTC	CAISATSGRRETQYF
many	TRBV29-1	14	TRBJ2-1	NA	TGCAGCGTCCCGGACACGTTGTCCTACAATGAGCAGTTCTTC	CSVPDTLSYNEQFF
many	TRBV29-1	13	TRBJ1-1	NA	TGCAGCGTAACTCGCCAAACATTCACTGAAGCTTTCTTT	CSVTRQTFTEAFF
NA	TRBV3-1	15	TRBJ2-7	TRBD1	TGTGCCAGCAGCCACCGGGACAGGTTGCCCTACGAGCAGTACTTC	CASSHRDRLPYEQYF